What follows are 27 T cell receptor beta chains derived from one specimen sequenced in a study of cytomegalovirus exposure and HLA in healthy donors. It was with 60 Vbeta and 13 Jbeta primers that the PCR ran. Only in-frame clones appear in the TCRdb table, and some are missing; sequencing was by immunoSEQ multiplex PCR. The profile shows about 94,000 clones, 81% of them singletons. Sequencing was performed on PBMCs. All receptors come from a human donor in good health.

This rearrangement joins TRBV9 to TRBJ2-2; D perhaps matches TRBD2 (5 bases). The V gene lost 1 base and the J gene lost 4 bases, with 14 bases spanning the gap. The CDR3 sequence is 16 residues long. Germline lookup yields CDR1 SGDLS and CDR2 YYNGEE. The DNA of the CDR3 is TGTGCCAGCAGCGTAAGCATGAGGGTCGGCACCGGGGAGCTGTTTTTT. Its protein is CASSVSMRVGTGELFF.

This clone came up once. This sequence joins TRBV5-1 and TRBJ2-7; TRBD2 matches at 8 bases. The V gene end was trimmed by 4 bases and the J gene end by 0 bases; junction bases not matched to a gene: 6. CDR1 is SGHRS and CDR2 is YFSETQ in the germline V gene. CDR3 size: 15 residues. The CDR3 region has the DNA TGCGCCAGCAGCAAAGGGGCGGGGGGCTCCTACGAGCAGTACTTC. Protein sequence: CASSKGAGGSYEQYF.

The V and J genes are TRBV7-2 and TRBJ2-3; 9 bases agree with TRBD2. The CDR3 extends over 14 amino acids. Germline values: CDR1 SGHTA, CDR2 FQGNSA. With V trimmed by 5 bases and J by 4 bases, 4 bases remained unmatched. CDR3 region: CASSHGLAPDTQYF. CDR3 nucleotide sequence: TGTGCCAGCAGCCATGGACTAGCGCCAGATACGCAGTATTTT.

The chain carries TRBV19 and TRBJ2-3; 9 bases match TRBD1. The CDR3 is 14 residues long. Germline V gene data show CDR1 as LNHDA and CDR2 as SQIVND (reference sequence). V was pared by 4 bases and J by 5 bases, with 4 bases of the junction left unmatched. The CDR3 DNA is TGTGCCAGTAGTAGCGGGACAGGGAAAGATACGCAGTATTTT. Amino acids: CASSSGTGKDTQYF.

The V gene is TRBV5-4, the J gene TRBJ2-7; 8 bases fit TRBD1. V was pared by 2 bases and J by 4 bases, with 2 bases of the junction left unmatched. The germline gives CDR1 SGHNT, CDR2 YYREEE (reference sequence). There are 13 residues in the CDR3. The CDR3 is CASSLGTGYEQYF. The CDR3 nucleotides are TGTGCCAGCAGCTTAGGGACAGGATACGAGCAGTACTTC. Filled out from reference TRBV5-4 and TRBJ2-7, the complete variable domain reads ETGVTQSPTHLIKTRGQQVTLRCSSQSGHNTVSWYQQALGQGPQFIFQYYREEENGRGNFPPRFSGLQFPNYSSELNVNALELDDSALYLCASSLGTGYEQYFGPGTRLTVT.

This chain joins TRBV4-2 and TRBJ2-3, with a tentative D call TRBD1 (6 bases). Germline CDR1 reads LGHNA; CDR2 reads YNFKEQ. This CDR3 region has 15 residues. V was shortened by 2 bases and J by 0 bases, with 9 bases between the two germline ends. CDR3 in DNA: TGTGCCAGCAGCCAATGGGGGCGGAGCACAGATACGCAGTATTTT. This translates into CASSQWGRSTDTQYF.

The sample holds one count of this clone. V is TRBV6-5 and J is TRBJ1-1; D call uncertain. Germline V gives CDR1 MNHEY, CDR2 SVGAGI. Trimming took 2 bases from V and 0 from J, leaving 7 bases between them. The CDR3 runs 14 residues. DNA for the CDR3: TGTGCCAGCAGTTACGGTGCAGTGAACACTGAAGCTTTCTTT. Encoded protein: CASSYGAVNTEAFF.

The rearrangement links TRBV27 to TRBJ2-7, with D tentatively TRBD1 (6 bases). The ends were cut back, 4 bases at V and 2 bases at J, with 15 bases in the middle. The CDR3 has 15 residues. Germline lookup yields CDR1 MNHEY and CDR2 SMNVEV (reference sequence). The CDR3 DNA reads TGTGCCAGCAGTTCGCTCCCTGACAGGACCTACGAGCAGTACTTC. Protein sequence: CASSSLPDRTYEQYF.

The chain uses TRBV7-8 and TRBJ1-1; D call uncertain. CDR1 is SGHVS, CDR2 FQNEAQ, per germline. Between the trimmed V and J ends, which lost 5 bases and 3 bases, there was a span of 22 bases. CDR3 size: 17 residues. The DNA for the CDR3 is TGTGCCAGCAGCCCGGGAGCAGGAGTAGTTACGGACACTGAAGCTTTCTTT. As protein: CASSPGAGVVTDTEAFF.

The table lists this clone with a count of one. V is TRBV19 and J is TRBJ2-6, with 14 bases lining up with TRBD2. This CDR3 is 18 amino acids long. With 5 bases clipped from V and 0 bases from J, the junction kept 3 bases outside the gene matches. Germline assignment: CDR1 LNHDA and CDR2 SQIVND (reference sequence). This chain's CDR3 is CASSPGTSGSSGANVLTF. CDR3 in DNA: TGTGCCAGTAGTCCCGGGACTAGCGGGAGCTCTGGGGCCAACGTCCTGACTTTC.

The chain recombines TRBV19 with TRBJ1-5, with a possible D match to TRBD1 (6 bases). The CDR3 spans 15 residues. Germline V gene lookup returns CDR1 LNHDA and CDR2 SQIVND (reference sequence). Trimming left V 5 bases short and J 0 bases short, with 11 bases between. CDR3 sequence reads: CASSGGDYSNQPQHF. The DNA of the CDR3 is TGTGCCAGTAGTGGGGGCGATTATAGCAATCAGCCCCAGCATTTT.

The rearrangement uses TRBV6-8 and TRBJ2-3; TRBD1 aligns across 9 bases. CDR1 is MNHGY and CDR2 is SAAAGT in the germline V gene. The CDR3 is made up of 15 amino acids. Trimming took 6 bases from V and 4 from J; bases not matched to a gene: 8. CDR3 amino acids: CASSHRDRVADTQYF. The CDR3 nucleotides read TGTGCCAGCAGCCACCGGGACAGGGTGGCAGATACGCAGTATTTT.

The J gene is TRBJ1-5, the V gene TRBV18; tentatively, D is TRBD1 (5 bases). The CDR3 is 15 amino acids. V dropped 2 bases and J dropped 0 bases, with 8 bases sitting between them. Germline CDR1 is KGHSH and CDR2 is LQKENI. The CDR3 DNA reads TGTGCCAGCTCACCAGGCAGGGTTAGCAATCAGCCCCAGCATTTT. Translating it yields CASSPGRVSNQPQHF.

The chain uses TRBV7-2 and TRBJ2-2, with 10 positions matching TRBD1. CDR3 size: 14 residues. The ends lost 7 bases at V and 7 bases at J; junction bases unmatched: 6. CDR1 and CDR2 (germline): SGHTA, FQGNSA. CDR3 amino acids: CASTRQGASGELFF. CDR3 nucleotides: TGTGCCAGCACCCGACAGGGGGCGAGCGGGGAGCTGTTTTTT.

This clone was seen once. V is TRBV27 and J is TRBJ1-2, with 7 bases matching TRBD1. CDR3 length: 14 amino acids. The V gene's germline CDR1 is MNHEY and CDR2 SMNVEV (reference sequence). V lost 5 bases, J lost 2 bases, and 5 bases stayed unmatched. The CDR3 here is CASSTPDRNYGYTF. CDR3 nucleotide sequence: TGTGCCAGCAGTACCCCGGACAGGAACTATGGCTACACCTTC.

The V gene is TRBV7-9, the J gene TRBJ2-3; D is perhaps TRBD2 (6 bases). The CDR3 covers 13 residues. Trimming took off 5 bases at V and 4 bases at J, with 10 bases between the two ends. Germline CDR1 SEHNR, CDR2 FQNEAQ (reference sequence). CDR3 sequence (DNA): TGTGCCAGCAGCCCAGCGGGTCCAGATACGCAGTATTTT. Encoded protein: CASSPAGPDTQYF.

V gene TRBV30 combines with J gene TRBJ2-4; TRBD1 is a possible D gene (6 bases). Per the germline V gene, CDR1 is GTSNPN and CDR2 is SVGIG (reference sequence). The CDR3 is 13 residues long. Trimming shortened V by 3 bases and J by 4 bases, and 10 bases separated the two germline ends. CDR3 bases: TGTGCCTGGAGAACTCAGGGGAAAAACATTCAGTACTTC. It yields the protein CAWRTQGKNIQYF. The variable domain in full, completed from reference TRBV30 and TRBJ2-4, reads SQTIHQWPATLVQPVGSPLSLECTVEGTSNPNLYWYRQAAGRGLQLLFYSVGIGQISSEVPQNLSASRPQDRQFILSSKKLLLSDSGFYLCAWRTQGKNIQYFGAGTRLSVL.

A remark on this clone: The junction departs from the called germline gene at one end, perhaps through a read error. V is TRBV7-7 and J is TRBJ2-1; maybe TRBD1 (5 bases). This CDR3 is 16 amino acids long. CDR1 and CDR2 (germline): SSHAT, FNYEAQ (reference sequence). The CDR3 region has the DNA TGTGCTAGCAGCTTAGGTAGTGGCAGGGTAAGCGATGAGCAGTTCTTC. Translation: CASSLGSGRVSDEQFF.

The chain recombines TRBV6-1 with TRBJ1-1; D is unclear. V lost 6 bases to trimming and J lost 1 base, with 9 bases between them. The CDR3 consists of 13 residues. Germline V gives CDR1 MNHNS, CDR2 SASEGT. The CDR3 loop reads CASSTTSNTEAFF. The DNA of the CDR3 is TGTGCCAGCAGCACGACTTCGAACACTGAAGCTTTCTTT.

The chain joins TRBV28 to TRBJ2-6, with D possibly TRBD1 on 5 matching bases. The ends were cut back, 6 bases at V and 2 bases at J, with 11 bases in the middle. Per the germline V gene, CDR1 is MDHEN and CDR2 is SYDVKM. The length of the CDR3 is 15 residues. DNA of the CDR3: TGTGCCAGCAGCGCATGGACAACTGGGGCCAACGTCCTGACTTTC. Translating it yields CASSAWTTGANVLTF.

This chain uses TRBV9 with TRBJ2-1, with 7 bases aligning to TRBD2. The J segment lost 0 bases and the V segment lost 3 bases, leaving 3 bases of the junction unmatched. The CDR3 totals 15 residues. Germline CDR1 and CDR2: SGDLS and YYNGEE. CDR3 nucleotides: TGTGCCAGCAGCGGACTAGCTAGCTCCTACAATGAGCAGTTCTTC. It codes for CASSGLASSYNEQFF.

The genes are TRBV5-1 and TRBJ1-4, with D unresolved. CDR1 is SGHRS and CDR2 is YFSETQ in the germline V gene. Trimming took off 4 bases at V and 6 bases at J, with 16 bases between the two ends. The CDR3 runs to 15 residues. The CDR3 DNA reads as TGCGCCAGCAGCCTTGGGGAGGCGGCACATGAAAAACTGTTTTTT. Translated: CASSLGEAAHEKLFF.

V usage is TRBV7-2 and J usage is TRBJ2-7; a possible D gene is TRBD2 (5 bases). Trimming removed 1 base from V and 4 bases from J, with 8 bases in between. CDR3 length: 13 residues. In germline, CDR1 is SGHTA, CDR2 FQGNSA. The CDR3 coding sequence is TGTGCCAGCAGCTTAGGGGCGGGTTACGAGCAGTACTTC. Its translation: CASSLGAGYEQYF.

This clone was seen a handful of times. J is TRBJ1-1 and V is TRBV28, with D perhaps matching TRBD1 (6 bases). There are 13 residues in the CDR3. With 6 bases removed from V and 4 bases from J, the gap between germline ends came to 12 bases. The V gene's germline CDR1 is MDHEN and CDR2 SYDVKM. The CDR3, as DNA: TGTGCCAGCAGAGGAACAGGGAGCACTGAAGCTTTCTTT. Translation: CASRGTGSTEAFF.

This sequence joins TRBV7-2 and TRBJ2-7; tentatively, D is TRBD2 (6 bases). Per germline, CDR1 SGHTA and CDR2 FQGNSA. The V end was cut by 5 bases, the J end by 4 bases, with 18 bases between. The CDR3 length is 15 residues. The CDR3 sequence: CASSDRRRDSYEQYF. CDR3 bases: TGTGCCAGCAGCGACCGAAGGAGGGATTCGTACGAGCAGTACTTC.

CDR3 in amino acids: CASSARHEETQYF. The CDR3 DNA follows: TGTGCCAGCAGTGCCAGACACGAAGAGACCCAGTACTTC. The V gene is TRBV27, the J gene TRBJ2-5, with no clear D. Trimming stripped 5 bases from V and 3 bases from J, with 10 bases between. The germline V gene encodes CDR1 MNHEY and CDR2 SMNVEV (reference sequence). This CDR3 is 13 amino acids long.

This clone was seen a handful of times. Additional DNA sequences in this sample encode the identical CDR3. The chain carries TRBV4-2 and TRBJ1-5; 8 nucleotides align to TRBD1. J gave up 5 bases and V 1 base, and 7 bases lay outside the gene matches. Per germline, CDR1 LGHNA and CDR2 YNFKEQ. The CDR3 has 16 amino acids. CDR3 sequence (DNA): TGTGCCAGCAGCCAAGCTCAGGGACAGGCAGATCAGCCCCAGCATTTT. Its protein product is CASSQAQGQADQPQHF.